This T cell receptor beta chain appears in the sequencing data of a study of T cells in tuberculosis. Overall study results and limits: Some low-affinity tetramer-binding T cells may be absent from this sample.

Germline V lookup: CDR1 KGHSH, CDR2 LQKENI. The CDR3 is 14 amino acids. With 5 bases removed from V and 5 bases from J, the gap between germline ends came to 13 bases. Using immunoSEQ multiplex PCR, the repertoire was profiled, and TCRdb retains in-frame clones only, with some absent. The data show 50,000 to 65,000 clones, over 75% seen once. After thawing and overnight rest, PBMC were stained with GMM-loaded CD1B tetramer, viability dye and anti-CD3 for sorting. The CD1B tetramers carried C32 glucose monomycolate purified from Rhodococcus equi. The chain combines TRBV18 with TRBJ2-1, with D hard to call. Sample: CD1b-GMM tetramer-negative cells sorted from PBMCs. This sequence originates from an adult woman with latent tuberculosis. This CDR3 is CASSSGSVHNEQFF. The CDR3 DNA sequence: TGTGCCAGCTCATCAGGCTCAGTCCACAATGAGCAGTTCTTC.